A selection of T cell receptor beta chains follows, all from one sample in a study of blood T cell repertoires in COVID-19. Some clones are missing from TCRdb's copy, which holds only in-frame ones; the method was immunoSEQ multiplex PCR. This table holds 150,000 or so clones, around 81% found once. Material for sequencing was peripheral blood. The origin of the receptors is a woman aged 55-70 years with acute or convalescent COVID-19. Both conserved end residues are part of each CDR3. The order of the fields is clone size, J gene, V gene, CDR3 protein. Size values are once, few and many counts, or a class for expanded clones, and some rows have none.

>once|TRBJ1-2|TRBV19
CASRGGPYGYTF
>-|TRBJ2-7|TRBV6-5
CASSYGQGPYEQYF
>-|TRBJ2-5|TRBV19
CASSSSSTSGIETQYF
>-|TRBJ1-2|TRBV6-5
CASSYLGRGIGGYTF
>-|TRBJ2-1|TRBV27
CASSLGQLNEQFF
>once|TRBJ2-3|TRBV5-4
CASSSVGSGLAGVDTQYF
>-|TRBJ1-6|TRBV19
CASSIQEGSPLHF
>-|TRBJ2-7|TRBV5-1
CASSLGASGTYEQYF
>-|TRBJ2-6|TRBV24-1
CATSQWDTKDPISGANVLTF
>-|TRBJ2-7|TRBV29-1
CSVEGGELAGFFF
>-|TRBJ2-5|TRBV11-2
CASSSGGTTKETQYF
>-|TRBJ2-6|TRBV6-5
CASSYSSSGANVLTF